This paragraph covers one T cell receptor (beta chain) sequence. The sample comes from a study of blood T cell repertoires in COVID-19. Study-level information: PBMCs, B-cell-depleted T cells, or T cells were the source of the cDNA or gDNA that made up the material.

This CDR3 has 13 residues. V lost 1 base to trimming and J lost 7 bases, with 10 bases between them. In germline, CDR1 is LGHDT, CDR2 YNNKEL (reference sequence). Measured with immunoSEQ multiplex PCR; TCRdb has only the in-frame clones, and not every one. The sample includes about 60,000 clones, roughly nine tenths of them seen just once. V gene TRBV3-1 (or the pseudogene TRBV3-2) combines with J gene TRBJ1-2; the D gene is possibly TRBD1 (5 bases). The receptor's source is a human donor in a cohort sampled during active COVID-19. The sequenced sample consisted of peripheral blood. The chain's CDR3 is CASSQGGGAGYTF. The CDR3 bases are TGTGCCAGCAGCCAAGGGGGAGGGGCTGGCTACACCTTC.